The TCR beta chain under discussion was sequenced for a study of T cells after yellow fever vaccination. CDR3 length: 13 amino acids. The germline V and J ends were trimmed by 7 bases and 3 bases, with 12 bases remaining between them. Study-wide findings and caveats: Once the booster was given, most primary-vaccination clones reappeared, at around 95% for CD4 and 88% for CD8.

Concerning this clonotype: Its antigen is still unknown.

5'RACE template switching added a universal primer site and UMIs to TCR cDNA. Each CDR3 protein gets one entry after TCRdb re-called the 5' RACE reads with MiXCR. The repertoire includes around 550,000 distinct CDR3 sequences, over 15% of them detected once, and approximately 14% sits in the top ten. The sample in question was PBMCs, obtained 15 days after the yellow fever booster vaccination. The rearrangement uses TRBV12-3 or TRBV12-4 and TRBJ1-2, with a possible D match to TRBD1 (5 bases). The clonotype comes from a young man who received the YFV17D yellow fever vaccine. The CDR3 sequence is CASTPRGYYGYTF. In DNA, the CDR3 is TGTGCCAGCACTCCCCGGGGCTACTATGGCTACACCTTC.